This T cell receptor (beta chain) was identified during a study of CD8 T cells in ankylosing spondylitis. Study outcomes and limitations: There was a TCR beta motif, made of several highly homologous variants, that appeared characteristic of ankylosing spondylitis blood. Clones tied to disease were said to be significantly enriched in matched ankylosing spondylitis synovial fluid.

The germline V gene encodes CDR1 SGHRS and CDR2 YFSETQ. The V end was cut by 1 base, the J end by 9 bases, with 14 bases between. This CDR3 comprises 15 residues. Each CDR3 protein is one row after TCRdb ran MiXCR on the 5' RACE reads. The data hold some 240,000 distinct CDR3 sequences, with roughly 6.6% observed a single time. There are many counts of this clonotype. Its antigen is not known. This sequence was found in a male donor with ankylosing spondylitis. The chain combines TRBV5-1 with TRBJ1-6; perhaps TRBD1 as D (5 bases). Input material: blood, either unsorted or a sorted T cell fraction (not recorded which). The CDR3 protein is CASSLSGLAGSPLHF. The CDR3 DNA is TGCGCCAGCAGCTTGTCGGGGCTTGCAGGTTCACCCCTCCACTTT.